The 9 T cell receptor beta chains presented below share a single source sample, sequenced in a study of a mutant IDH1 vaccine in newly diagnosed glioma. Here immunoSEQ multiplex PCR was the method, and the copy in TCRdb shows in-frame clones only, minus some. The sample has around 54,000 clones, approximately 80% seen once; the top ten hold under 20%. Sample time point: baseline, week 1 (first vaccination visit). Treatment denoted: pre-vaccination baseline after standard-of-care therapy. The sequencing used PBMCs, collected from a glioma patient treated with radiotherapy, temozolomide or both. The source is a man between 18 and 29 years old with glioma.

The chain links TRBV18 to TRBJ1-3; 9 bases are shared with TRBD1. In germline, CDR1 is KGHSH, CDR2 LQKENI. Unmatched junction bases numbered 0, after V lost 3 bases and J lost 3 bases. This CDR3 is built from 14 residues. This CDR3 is CASSPTGGGNTIYF. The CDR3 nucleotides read TGTGCCAGCTCACCGACAGGGGGTGGAAACACCATATATTTT.

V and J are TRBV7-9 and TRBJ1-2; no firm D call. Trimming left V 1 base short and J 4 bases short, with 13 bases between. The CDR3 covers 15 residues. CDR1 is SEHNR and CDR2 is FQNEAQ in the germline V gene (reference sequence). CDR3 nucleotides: TGTGCCAGCAGCTTAGGGGCCGGCAACAGCTATGGCTACACCTTC. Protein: CASSLGAGNSYGYTF.

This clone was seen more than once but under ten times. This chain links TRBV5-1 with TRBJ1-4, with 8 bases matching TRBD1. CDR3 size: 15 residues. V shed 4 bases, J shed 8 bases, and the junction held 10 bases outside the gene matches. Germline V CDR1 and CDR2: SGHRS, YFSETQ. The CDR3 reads CASSPGQGSTEKLFF. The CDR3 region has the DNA TGCGCCAGCAGCCCCGGACAGGGATCGACCGAAAAACTGTTTTTT.

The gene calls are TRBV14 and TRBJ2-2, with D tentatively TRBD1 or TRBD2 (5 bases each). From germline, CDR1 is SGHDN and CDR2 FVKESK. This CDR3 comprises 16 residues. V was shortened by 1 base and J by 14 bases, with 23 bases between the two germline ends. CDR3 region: CASSQGGTGPLRGLFF. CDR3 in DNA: TGTGCCAGCAGCCAAGGGGGCACCGGGCCCCTTCGGGGTCTGTTTTTT.

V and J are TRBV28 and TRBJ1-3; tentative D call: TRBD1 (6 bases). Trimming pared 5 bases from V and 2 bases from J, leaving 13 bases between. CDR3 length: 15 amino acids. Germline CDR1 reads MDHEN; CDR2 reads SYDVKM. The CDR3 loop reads CASSARGGPGNTIYF. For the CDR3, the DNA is TGTGCCAGCAGTGCCCGGGGGGGCCCTGGAAACACCATATATTTT.

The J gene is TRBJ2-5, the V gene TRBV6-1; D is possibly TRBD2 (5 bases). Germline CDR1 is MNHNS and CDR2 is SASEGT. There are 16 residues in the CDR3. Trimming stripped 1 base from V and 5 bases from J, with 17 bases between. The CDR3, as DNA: TGTGCCAGCAGTGAAGGTGGAGGTCCCCCCGTCGAGACCCAGTACTTC. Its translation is CASSEGGGPPVETQYF.

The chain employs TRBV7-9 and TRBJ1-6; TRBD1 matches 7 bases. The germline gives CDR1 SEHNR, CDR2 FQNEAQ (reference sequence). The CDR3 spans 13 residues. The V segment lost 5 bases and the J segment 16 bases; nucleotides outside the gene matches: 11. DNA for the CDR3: TGTGCCAGCAGCCCGCCTGGAGACAGGGATCTCCACTTT. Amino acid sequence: CASSPPGDRDLHF. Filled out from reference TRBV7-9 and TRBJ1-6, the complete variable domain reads DTGVSQNPRHKITKRGQNVTFRCDPISEHNRLYWYRQTLGQGPEFLTYFQNEAQLEKSRLLSDRFSAERPKGSFSTLEIQRTEQGDSAMYLCASSPPGDRDLHFGNGTRLTVT.

CDR3 nucleotides: TGTGCCAGCAGCCGGCTTTCGACAGGGAGCTACGAGCAGTACTTC. The encoded protein is CASSRLSTGSYEQYF. The J gene is TRBJ2-7, the V gene TRBV28; TRBD1 matches 7 bases. This CDR3 has 15 amino acids. J was trimmed by 3 bases and V by 6 bases; bases with no gene match: 11. The germline gives CDR1 MDHEN, CDR2 SYDVKM. The full variable domain, completed using reference TRBV28 and TRBJ2-7, is DVKVTQSSRYLVKRTGEKVFLECVQDMDHENMFWYRQDPGLGLRLIYFSYDVKMKEKGDIPEGYSVSREKKERFSLILESASTNQTSMYLCASSRLSTGSYEQYFGPGTRLTVT.

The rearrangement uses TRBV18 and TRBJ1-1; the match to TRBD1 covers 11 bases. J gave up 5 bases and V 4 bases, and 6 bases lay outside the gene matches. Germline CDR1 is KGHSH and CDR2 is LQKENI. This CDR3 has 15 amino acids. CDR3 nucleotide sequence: TGTGCCAGCTCACTGGGACAGGGGGGATTGACTGAAGCTTTCTTT. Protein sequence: CASSLGQGGLTEAFF.